This is a list of T cell receptor beta chains from one sample in a study of OX40 agonist ivuxolimab in advanced cancers. Sequenced by immunoSEQ multiplex PCR; TCRdb stores in-frame clones only, minus some. The sample includes roughly 99,000 clones, 80% to 95% of them seen just once. Sequenced here: CD4+ or CD8+ T cells sorted from blood, sampled in a trial of the OX40 agonist ivuxolimab. The receptors derive from an adult with an advanced solid tumor such as melanoma, head and neck, liver or kidney cancer. Each CDR3 is given without its conserved first and last residue. Fields, in order: J gene, V gene, CDR3 protein.

J: TRBJ2-7
V: TRBV20-1
CDR3: SARVRGEQY

J: TRBJ2-2
V: TRBV6-5
CDR3: ASSYSSAGGTGELF

J: TRBJ2-2
V: TRBV6-5
CDR3: ASGGTGNTGELF

J: TRBJ1-4
V: TRBV11-1
CDR3: ASSLGEGKSEKLF

J: TRBJ2-7
V: TRBV18
CDR3: ASSPRTGIAYEQY

J: TRBJ1-2
V: TRBV25-1
CDR3: ASSESWGLNYGYT

J: TRBJ2-4
V: TRBV7-9
CDR3: ASSSNTPSGREY

J: TRBJ2-7
V: TRBV29-1
CDR3: SVSTPGYEQY

J: TRBJ1-2
V: TRBV28
CDR3: ASSSSIGRTRYGYT

J: TRBJ1-3
V: TRBV28
CDR3: ASSSVGGRNTIY

J: TRBJ2-3
V: TRBV19
CDR3: ASSARLAGGTDTQY

J: TRBJ1-1
V: TRBV7-9
CDR3: ASSPGRHMNTEAF

J: TRBJ1-2
V: TRBV7-2
CDR3: ASSEGEAYGYT

J: TRBJ2-3
V: TRBV19
CDR3: ASSIGTDTQY

J: TRBJ1-3
V: TRBV18
CDR3: ASSPLRDSRAGNTIY

J: TRBJ1-3
V: TRBV5-1
CDR3: ASSLGELGNTIY

J: TRBJ2-3
V: TRBV5-6
CDR3: ASTLMAGDTQY

J: TRBJ1-2
V: TRBV19
CDR3: ASKGGDDNYGYT

J: TRBJ1-1
V: TRBV9
CDR3: ASSVIGVGTEAF

J: TRBJ1-3
V: TRBV7-2
CDR3: ASSLDSTSGNTIY